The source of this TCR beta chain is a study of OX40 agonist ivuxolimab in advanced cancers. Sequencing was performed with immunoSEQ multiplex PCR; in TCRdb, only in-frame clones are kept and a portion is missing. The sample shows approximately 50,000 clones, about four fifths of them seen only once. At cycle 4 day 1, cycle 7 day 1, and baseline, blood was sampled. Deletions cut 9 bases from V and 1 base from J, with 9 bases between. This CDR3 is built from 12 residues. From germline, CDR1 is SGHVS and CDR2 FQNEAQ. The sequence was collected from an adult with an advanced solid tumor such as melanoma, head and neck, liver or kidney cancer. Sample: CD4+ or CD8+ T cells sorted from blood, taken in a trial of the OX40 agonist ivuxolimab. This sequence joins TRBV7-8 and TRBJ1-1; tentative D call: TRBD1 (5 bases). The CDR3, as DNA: TGTGCCAGTTCCAGGGCGAACACTGAAGCTTTCTTT. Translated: CASSRANTEAFF.